One and the same sample provided the 28 T cell receptor beta chains below, sequenced in a study of cytomegalovirus exposure and HLA in healthy donors. Primers for the PCR totalled 60 Vbeta and 13 Jbeta. Here immunoSEQ multiplex PCR was the method, and the copy in TCRdb shows in-frame clones only, minus some. This table holds 150,000 to 200,000 clones, about four fifths found once. The sequenced material came from PBMCs. The receptor set was obtained from a woman in her late teens or twenties in good health and CMV-seropositive.

The CDR3 DNA follows: TGTGCCAGCAGCTTAGGGACAGGGAACACCGGGGAGCTGTTTTTT. Amino acid sequence: CASSLGTGNTGELFF. V is TRBV11-2 and J is TRBJ2-2, with 7 bases lining up with TRBD1. After removal of 1 base from V and 1 base from J, the junction contained 0 bases not matched to a gene. The CDR3 loop spans 15 amino acids. Per the germline V gene, CDR1 is SGHAT and CDR2 is FQNNGV.

CDR3 in amino acids: CASSYSSAVHTGELFF. CDR3 nucleotide sequence: TGTGCCAGCAGTTACTCTAGCGCCGTCCACACCGGGGAGCTGTTTTTT. The chain combines TRBV6-6 with TRBJ2-2; perhaps TRBD2 as D (5 bases). Germline V gene data show CDR1 as MNHNY and CDR2 as SVGAGI (reference sequence). This CDR3 region has 16 residues. V was trimmed by 0 bases and J by 3 bases, leaving 11 bases between them.

The chain uses TRBV4-3 and TRBJ1-2; tentative D call: TRBD1 (5 bases). Per the germline V gene, CDR1 is LGHNA and CDR2 is YSLEER. V lost 1 base and J 2 bases, leaving 11 bases between the germline ends. There are 15 residues in the CDR3. The CDR3 DNA sequence: TGCGCCAGCAGCCAAGTATGGGGCACAAACTATGGCTACACCTTC. As protein: CASSQVWGTNYGYTF.

The chain has TRBV11-2 and TRBJ1-6; TRBD1 agrees at 10 bases. There are 15 residues in the CDR3. Trimming removed 2 bases from V and 16 bases from J; junction bases left unmatched: 11. Germline V lookup: CDR1 SGHAT, CDR2 FQNNGV. CDR3 DNA sequence: TGTGCCAGCAGCTTATTGCGACAGGGGGCTTGGAAACTCCACTTT. Its protein product is CASSLLRQGAWKLHF.

The chain has TRBV2 and TRBJ2-1; D is possibly TRBD1 (5 bases). Germline-derived CDR1 and CDR2 are SNHLY and FYNNEI. This CDR3 has 15 residues. V was trimmed by 2 bases and J by 6 bases, leaving 14 bases between them. CDR3 amino acids: CASSESETDRNEQFF. The DNA of the CDR3 is TGTGCCAGCAGTGAATCTGAGACAGACCGCAATGAGCAGTTCTTC.

The rearrangement joins TRBV27 to TRBJ2-2; weak D call: TRBD2 (6 bases). The CDR3 length is 15 residues. Trimming left V 6 bases short and J 4 bases short, with 15 bases between. Germline-derived CDR1 and CDR2 are MNHEY and SMNVEV (reference sequence). The CDR3 nucleotides are TGTGCCAGCAGGGTCCTCGGGGGTGGCACCGGGGAGCTGTTTTTT. Amino acid sequence: CASRVLGGGTGELFF.

V usage is TRBV19 and J usage is TRBJ1-1, with D uncertain. Germline CDR1 LNHDA, CDR2 SQIVND (reference sequence). Trimming took off 7 bases at V and 6 bases at J, with 12 bases between the two ends. The CDR3 contains 12 residues. In DNA form, the CDR3 reads TGTGCCAGTACCCTCGGGTCAGCTGAAGCTTTCTTT. Its protein is CASTLGSAEAFF.

The chain is built from TRBV6-5 and TRBJ1-4; the match to TRBD1 covers 9 bases. This CDR3 comprises 16 residues. Germline CDR1 is MNHEY and CDR2 is SVGAGI. The V segment lost 1 base and the J segment 8 bases; nucleotides outside the gene matches: 8. CDR3 bases: TGTGCCAGCAGTTACTTCTTCGGACAGGGGCGCGAAAAACTGTTTTTT. Translating it yields CASSYFFGQGREKLFF.

The V gene is TRBV5-1, the J gene TRBJ1-5, with D unclear. The CDR3 is 13 amino acids. V lost 3 bases and J 5 bases, leaving 9 bases between the germline ends. Germline CDR1 is SGHRS and CDR2 is YFSETQ. The CDR3 DNA is TGCGCCAGCAGCTGGGGAGAGGATCAGCCCCAGCATTTT. Its translation is CASSWGEDQPQHF.

The chain carries TRBV11-2 and TRBJ1-6; 10 bases map to TRBD1. The ends lost 1 base at V and 6 bases at J; junction bases unmatched: 3. The CDR3 totals 16 residues. The germline CDR1 and CDR2 sequences are SGHAT and FQNNGV. The CDR3, as DNA: TGTGCCAGCAGCTTAGGACAGGGGGCGTCTAATTCACCCCTCCACTTT. It yields the protein CASSLGQGASNSPLHF.

In this sample, this clone turned up once. In DNA form, the CDR3 reads TGCGCCAGCAGCCACGACCGACACCCAGTAGAGACCCAGTACTTC. It yields the protein CASSHDRHPVETQYF. J is TRBJ2-5 and V is TRBV5-1; D is uncertain. Germline V gene sequence: CDR1 SGHRS, CDR2 YFSETQ. This CDR3 has 15 amino acids. V lost 4 bases and J 4 bases, leaving 17 bases between the germline ends.

The V gene is TRBV19, the J gene TRBJ2-5, with 11 bases matching TRBD1. Germline V CDR1 and CDR2: LNHDA, SQIVND (reference sequence). This CDR3 is built from 17 residues. The V segment lost 5 bases and the J segment 0 bases; nucleotides outside the gene matches: 8. For the CDR3, the DNA is TGTGCCAGTAGTTTCGCAGGGACAGGGGGGTACCAAGAGACCCAGTACTTC. This encodes CASSFAGTGGYQETQYF.

The J gene is TRBJ1-4, the V gene TRBV18; 11 bases are a match to TRBD1. V gave up 6 bases and J gave up 7 bases; unmatched junction bases: 10. This CDR3 spans 16 amino acids. Germline CDR1 and CDR2: KGHSH and LQKENI. CDR3 in DNA: TGTGCCAGCTCCAGGACAGGGGGCGCCGGGGGTGAAAAACTGTTTTTT. Translating it yields CASSRTGGAGGEKLFF.

V and J are TRBV6-5 and TRBJ2-4, with 7 bases aligning to TRBD1. Germline V gene lookup returns CDR1 MNHEY and CDR2 SVGAGI. There are 15 residues in the CDR3. The junction had 10 bases not matched to a gene; V was cut back by 2 bases and J by 9 bases. The CDR3: CASSYTSSSGGIQYF. DNA of the CDR3: TGTGCCAGCAGTTACACGAGTAGTTCAGGGGGCATTCAGTACTTC.

The gene calls are TRBV5-1 and TRBJ1-1; tentative D call: TRBD1 (6 bases). This CDR3 contains 14 residues. From germline, CDR1 is SGHRS and CDR2 YFSETQ. V was shortened by 4 bases and J by 1 base, with 11 bases between the two germline ends. CDR3 sequence: CASSPQGSNTEAFF. CDR3 nucleotides: TGCGCCAGCAGCCCACAGGGCTCGAACACTGAAGCTTTCTTT. Full variable domain (rest looked up from reference TRBV5-1 and TRBJ1-1): KAGVTQTPRYLIKTRGQQVTLSCSPISGHRSVSWYQQTPGQGLQFLFEYFSETQRNKGNFPGRFSGRQFSNSRSEMNVSTLELGDSALYLCASSPQGSNTEAFFGQGTRLTVV.

V usage is TRBV9 and J usage is TRBJ1-1; 7 nucleotides align to TRBD1. This CDR3 comprises 12 residues. The trim removed 4 bases at V and 5 bases at J, leaving 2 bases unmatched. CDR1 is SGDLS and CDR2 is YYNGEE in the germline V gene. The CDR3 coding sequence is TGTGCCAGCAGCTCAGGGGGTACTGAAGCTTTCTTT. Translating gives CASSSGGTEAFF. Filled out from reference TRBV9 and TRBJ1-1, the complete variable domain reads DSGVTQTPKHLITATGQRVTLRCSPRSGDLSVYWYQQSLDQGLQFLIQYYNGEERAKGNILERFSAQQFPDLHSELNLSSLELGDSALYFCASSSGGTEAFFGQGTRLTVV.

The rearrangement uses TRBV9 and TRBJ2-7; the D gene is possibly TRBD2 (6 bases). Germline lookup yields CDR1 SGDLS and CDR2 YYNGEE. The CDR3 runs to 15 residues. V lost 0 bases to trimming and J lost 2 bases, with 12 bases between them. The CDR3: CASSVGNSGTYEQYF. CDR3 DNA: TGTGCCAGCAGCGTAGGCAATAGCGGTACCTACGAGCAGTACTTC.

The chain recombines TRBV7-9 with TRBJ1-5; possibly TRBD1 for D (6 bases). Germline CDR1 reads SEHNR; CDR2 reads FQNEAQ (reference sequence). The CDR3 totals 15 residues. Trimming stripped 5 bases from V and 1 base from J, with 12 bases between. CDR3 nucleotide sequence: TGTGCCAGCAGCGCACAGGGCGGGAGCAATCAGCCCCAGCATTTT. Its protein product is CASSAQGGSNQPQHF.

The gene calls are TRBV28 and TRBJ2-7; 8 nucleotides match TRBD2. From germline, CDR1 is MDHEN and CDR2 SYDVKM. CDR3 length equals 14 residues. J was trimmed by 2 bases and V by 6 bases; bases with no gene match: 6. CDR3 amino acids: CASSGGAPAYEQYF. CDR3 in DNA: TGTGCCAGCAGCGGGGGGGCCCCGGCCTACGAGCAGTACTTC.

Of note for this clone: A read error may account for a junction end that differs from germline. The V call is TRBV7-9, the J call TRBJ1-1; 9 positions match TRBD1. CDR1 is SEHNR, CDR2 FQNEAQ, per germline (reference sequence). This CDR3 is built from 13 residues. The CDR3 loop reads CASSNTGTGEAFF. The CDR3 region has the DNA TGTGCTAGCAGCAATACCGGGACAGGGGAAGCTTTCTTT.

The table lists this clone with a few counts. The chain is built from TRBV19 and TRBJ2-2, with D tentatively TRBD2 (6 bases). Trimming cost V 3 bases and J 4 bases, with 15 bases left between them. The length of the CDR3 is 16 residues. Germline CDR1 LNHDA, CDR2 SQIVND (reference sequence). The CDR3 is CASSMARDGSTGELFF. DNA of the CDR3: TGTGCCAGTAGTATGGCCCGGGACGGGAGCACCGGGGAGCTGTTTTTT.

The gene calls are TRBV7-9 and TRBJ1-1, with TRBD1 as a possible D gene (5 bases). Trimming removed 5 bases from V and 1 base from J, with 11 bases in between. This CDR3 region has 14 residues. Per germline, CDR1 SEHNR and CDR2 FQNEAQ (reference sequence). The CDR3 is CASSPFDRNTEAFF. The CDR3 bases are TGTGCCAGCAGCCCGTTCGACAGGAACACTGAAGCTTTCTTT.

The CDR3 region is CSVLVGGGTEAFF. In DNA, the CDR3 is TGCAGCGTTTTAGTCGGTGGTGGCACTGAAGCTTTCTTT. The chain links TRBV29-1 to TRBJ1-1; D unclear. The CDR3 totals 13 residues. Deletions cut 5 bases from V and 4 bases from J, with 14 bases between. CDR1 SQVTM and CDR2 ANQGSEA come from the germline V gene.

CDR3 DNA sequence: TGTGCCAGCAGTTGGCGTGCGGGGGAGACCCAGTACTTC. It is translated as CASSWRAGETQYF. V usage is TRBV27 and J usage is TRBJ2-5, with D possibly being TRBD2 (6 bases). Germline V gene lookup returns CDR1 MNHEY and CDR2 SMNVEV (reference sequence). The CDR3 length is 13 residues. V lost 4 bases, J lost 5 bases, and 11 bases lay in between.

The V and J genes are TRBV7-9 and TRBJ1-5, with TRBD1 as a possible D gene (5 bases). V was cut by 5 bases and J by 6 bases, with 17 bases left in between. The V gene's germline CDR1 is SEHNR and CDR2 FQNEAQ (reference sequence). The CDR3 has 15 residues. CDR3: CASSDRTDGGQPQHF. For the CDR3, the DNA is TGTGCCAGCAGCGATCGGACTGACGGGGGTCAGCCCCAGCATTTT.

The chain uses TRBV7-9 and TRBJ2-2; 7 nucleotides align to TRBD1. The CDR3 is 15 residues long. The V gene end was trimmed by 5 bases and the J gene end by 4 bases; junction bases not matched to a gene: 7. Germline CDR1 SEHNR, CDR2 FQNEAQ (reference sequence). The CDR3 is CASSPYRGATGELFF. The CDR3 DNA reads TGTGCCAGCAGCCCATACAGGGGAGCCACCGGGGAGCTGTTTTTT.

This chain links TRBV19 with TRBJ2-5, with D hard to call. The CDR3 spans 13 residues. V was clipped by 7 bases and J by 2 bases, with 11 bases between them. Germline loops: CDR1 LNHDA, CDR2 SQIVND (reference sequence). CDR3 nucleotides: TGTGCCAGTATAGATGCCTTTCAAGAGACCCAGTACTTC. Translating gives CASIDAFQETQYF.

J is TRBJ2-5 and V is TRBV19; 8 bases agree with TRBD1. This CDR3 comprises 14 residues. Germline CDR1 and CDR2: LNHDA and SQIVND (reference sequence). V shed 4 bases and J 1 base; nucleotides not matched to a gene: 2. CDR3 loop: CASSSRGLQETQYF. Written as DNA, the CDR3 is TGTGCCAGTAGTAGCAGGGGGCTCCAAGAGACCCAGTACTTC.